Presented here are 29 T cell receptor beta chains from one specimen sequenced in a study of cytomegalovirus exposure and HLA in healthy donors. Profiling relied on immunoSEQ multiplex PCR, and the TCRdb table lists in-frame clones only, not all of them. The sample shows some 130,000 clones, roughly nine tenths of them seen only once. The sample comprised PBMCs. The source of these receptors is a woman younger than 35 in good health and CMV-seronegative.

This clone appeared a single time. The rearrangement joins TRBV29-1 to TRBJ2-3; 7 positions agree with TRBD2. V lost 4 bases, J lost 4 bases, and 8 bases stayed unmatched. Germline V lookup: CDR1 SQVTM, CDR2 ANQGSEA. This CDR3 has 14 amino acids. The CDR3 sequence: CSVVGGKGADTQYF. The CDR3 DNA sequence: TGCAGCGTTGTCGGGGGGAAAGGGGCAGATACGCAGTATTTT.

This sequence joins TRBV11-2 and TRBJ2-3; TRBD1 might be the D (5 bases). V lost 2 bases to trimming and J lost 4 bases, with 13 bases between them. This CDR3 has 15 residues. Germline CDR1 reads SGHAT; CDR2 reads FQNNGV. CDR3 sequence (DNA): TGTGCCAGCAGCTTAAGGTCAGGGAACCCAGATACGCAGTATTTT. Translated, it gives CASSLRSGNPDTQYF. Full variable domain (remainder filled in from reference TRBV11-2 and TRBJ2-3): EAGVAQSPRYKIIEKRQSVAFWCNPISGHATLYWYQQILGQGPKLLIQFQNNGVVDDSQLPKDRFSAERLKGVDSTLKIQPAKLEDSAVYLCASSLRSGNPDTQYFGPGTRLTVL.

The gene calls are TRBV19 and TRBJ1-6, with D maybe TRBD1 (5 bases). The CDR3 extends over 15 amino acids. With 1 base removed from V and 9 bases from J, the gap between germline ends came to 13 bases. Germline lookup yields CDR1 LNHDA and CDR2 SQIVND (reference sequence). CDR3 coding DNA: TGTGCCAGTAGTATAGCCCCAGGGAGGAGTTCACCCCTCCACTTT. As protein: CASSIAPGRSSPLHF.

V is TRBV5-4 and J is TRBJ1-1; 10 nucleotides line up with TRBD1. J was trimmed by 0 bases and V by 4 bases; bases with no gene match: 12. The length of the CDR3 is 18 residues. Germline-derived CDR1 and CDR2 are SGHNT and YYREEE (reference sequence). Here the CDR3 DNA reads TGTGCCAGCAGCCCAAGACAGGGGGCGATGAGAATGAACACTGAAGCTTTCTTT. This encodes CASSPRQGAMRMNTEAFF. The full variable domain, completed using reference TRBV5-4 and TRBJ1-1, is ETGVTQSPTHLIKTRGQQVTLRCSSQSGHNTVSWYQQALGQGPQFIFQYYREEENGRGNFPPRFSGLQFPNYSSELNVNALELDDSALYLCASSPRQGAMRMNTEAFFGQGTRLTVV.

V and J are TRBV25-1 and TRBJ1-6; D ambiguous. Trimming took 3 bases from V and 7 from J, leaving 10 bases between them. This CDR3 is 14 amino acids long. Per the germline V gene, CDR1 is MGHDK and CDR2 is SYGVNS. The CDR3 region is CASSDPSYNSPLHF. The CDR3 bases are TGTGCCAGCAGTGATCCCAGTTACAATTCACCCCTCCACTTT.

The chain uses TRBV7-9 and TRBJ1-6; a possible D gene is TRBD1 (6 bases). V was pared by 5 bases and J by 7 bases, with 18 bases between. Germline CDR1 reads SEHNR; CDR2 reads FQNEAQ (reference sequence). The CDR3 runs to 16 residues. The CDR3 sequence is CASSQQGMLPNSPLHF. The CDR3 DNA reads TGTGCCAGCAGCCAACAGGGTATGCTCCCAAATTCACCCCTCCACTTT.

A single count supports this clone. This chain connects TRBV19 to TRBJ1-5, with D uncertain. CDR1 is LNHDA and CDR2 is SQIVND in the germline V gene (reference sequence). V lost 7 bases and J 0 bases, leaving 10 bases between the germline ends. This CDR3 has 14 residues. CDR3 DNA sequence: TGTGCCAGTACTTACGACTATAGCAATCAGCCCCAGCATTTT. Its protein is CASTYDYSNQPQHF.

In this sample, this clone turned up once. The chain combines TRBV7-2 with TRBJ2-2, with 8 bases that match TRBD2. The CDR3 runs to 15 residues. Looked up from germline, CDR1 is SGHTA and CDR2 is FQGNSA. The J segment lost 1 base and the V segment lost 7 bases, leaving 5 bases of the junction unmatched. CDR3 loop: CASTTLAGNTGELFF. CDR3 in DNA: TGTGCCAGCACGACCCTAGCGGGGAACACCGGGGAGCTGTTTTTT.

This clone was seen a single time. The gene calls are TRBV6-1 and TRBJ2-7; D not resolved. Trimming took 3 bases from V and 4 from J, leaving 10 bases between them. Per the germline V gene, CDR1 is MNHNS and CDR2 is SASEGT. This CDR3 comprises 13 residues. The CDR3 sequence: CASSDGPPYEQYF. DNA of the CDR3: TGTGCCAGCAGTGATGGCCCGCCTTACGAGCAGTACTTC.

The chain employs TRBV13 and TRBJ2-1, with 7 bases identical to TRBD1. After removal of 4 bases from V and 6 bases from J, the junction contained 3 bases not matched to a gene. CDR3 size: 13 residues. Germline V CDR1 and CDR2: PRHDT, FYEKMQ (reference sequence). The CDR3 nucleotides are TGTGCCAGCAGCTCTAACAGGGGCAATGAGCAGTTCTTC. Its translation is CASSSNRGNEQFF.

The chain is built from TRBV9 and TRBJ1-1; 9 bases agree with TRBD1. Trimming at V came to 4 bases and at J to 5 bases, leaving 6 bases not matched to a gene. The V gene's germline CDR1 is SGDLS and CDR2 YYNGEE. The CDR3 sequence is 14 residues long. DNA of the CDR3: TGTGCCAGCAGCCCCCGGACAGGGGATACTGAAGCTTTCTTT. Translated: CASSPRTGDTEAFF.

The gene calls are TRBV7-8 and TRBJ1-1; D is ambiguous. Trimming took off 1 base at V and 1 base at J, with 13 bases between the two ends. The CDR3 is made up of 16 amino acids. Germline V CDR1 and CDR2: SGHVS, FQNEAQ. The CDR3 sequence is CASSLEGWATNTEAFF. The CDR3 coding sequence is TGTGCCAGCAGCTTAGAAGGATGGGCAACGAACACTGAAGCTTTCTTT.

The chain links TRBV21-1 to TRBJ2-5; the DNA was not compared with TRBD2, the D call given in the table. TRBV21-1 is a known pseudogene. The CDR3 consists of 16 residues. The CDR3 DNA follows: TGTGCCAGCAGCAAAGCACCTGGGCAGGGAGGGGAGACCCAGTACTTC. Amino acid sequence: CASSKAPGQGGETQYF.

The gene calls are TRBV25-1 and TRBJ1-2, with 9 positions matching TRBD1. V lost 8 bases, J lost 8 bases, and 15 bases stayed unmatched. Germline assignment: CDR1 MGHDK and CDR2 SYGVNS. The CDR3 covers 15 residues. This CDR3 reads CASGPRGGTGRGYTF. In nucleotides, the CDR3 is TGTGCCAGCGGCCCCCGGGGTGGGACAGGGCGAGGCTACACCTTC.

V and J are TRBV5-1 and TRBJ1-4, with TRBD1 identical over 8 bases. CDR1 and CDR2 (germline): SGHRS, YFSETQ. This CDR3 region has 18 residues. With V trimmed by 4 bases and J by 0 bases, 11 bases remained unmatched. The CDR3 DNA sequence: TGCGCCAGCAGCATGACAGGGGCCATAGGGGCAACTAATGAAAAACTGTTTTTT. The encoded protein is CASSMTGAIGATNEKLFF.

A few counts support this clone. J is TRBJ1-1 and V is TRBV2, with D perhaps matching TRBD1 (6 bases). Trimming pared 3 bases from V and 6 bases from J, leaving 8 bases between. Germline lookup yields CDR1 SNHLY and CDR2 FYNNEI. CDR3 length equals 12 residues. CDR3 in amino acids: CASSDEGAEAFF. In nucleotides, the CDR3 is TGTGCCAGCAGTGATGAGGGGGCTGAAGCTTTCTTT.

This clone was seen only once. The V call is TRBV6-5, the J call TRBJ1-3; the D is unclear. The CDR3 is 16 amino acids. V was pared by 0 bases and J by 6 bases, with 15 bases between. The germline CDR1 and CDR2 sequences are MNHEY and SVGAGI. The CDR3 region has the DNA TGTGCCAGCAGTTACTCCCCATGGGCTCTGGCAAACACCATATATTTT. Its translation is CASSYSPWALANTIYF.

V gene TRBV7-9 combines with J gene TRBJ1-2; D not resolved. Deletions cut 2 bases from V and 2 bases from J, with 15 bases between. The CDR3 has 16 residues. CDR1 and CDR2 from the germline V gene are SEHNR and FQNEAQ (reference sequence). This CDR3 is CASSLLAGRGNYGYTF. The DNA for the CDR3 is TGTGCCAGCAGCTTATTGGCCGGGAGAGGGAACTATGGCTACACCTTC.

The chain uses TRBV2 and TRBJ2-7; 7 bases line up with TRBD1. This CDR3 is built from 15 residues. The junction had 9 bases not matched to a gene; V was cut back by 6 bases and J by 1 base. The germline gives CDR1 SNHLY, CDR2 FYNNEI. CDR3 coding DNA: TGTGCCAGCAGGAGTCCGGGACAGAAGTCCTACGAGCAGTACTTC. It encodes CASRSPGQKSYEQYF.

The gene calls are TRBV7-2 and TRBJ1-1; D is perhaps TRBD1 (5 bases). V dropped 5 bases and J dropped 0 bases, with 13 bases sitting between them. This CDR3 has 15 amino acids. Germline values: CDR1 SGHTA, CDR2 FQGNSA. CDR3 bases: TGTGCCAGCAGCCTCGCTGGGGGGATGAACACTGAAGCTTTCTTT. Its protein is CASSLAGGMNTEAFF.

The genes are TRBV7-2 and TRBJ2-1; 10 positions agree with TRBD2. Looked up from germline, CDR1 is SGHTA and CDR2 is FQGNSA. After removal of 7 bases from V and 4 bases from J, the junction contained 7 bases not matched to a gene. The CDR3 spans 15 residues. CDR3 nucleotide sequence: TGTGCCAGCATCCAGAGACTAGCGGGTTACAATGAGCAGTTCTTC. This codes for CASIQRLAGYNEQFF.

The rearrangement uses TRBV11-3 and TRBJ1-2; a possible D gene is TRBD1 (6 bases). This CDR3 has 12 residues. Trimming pared 10 bases from V and 1 base from J, leaving 10 bases between. Germline V gene lookup returns CDR1 SGHNT and CDR2 YENEEA. CDR3 DNA: TGTGCCATTCCACAGGGTAACTATGGCTACACCTTC. Translating gives CAIPQGNYGYTF.

The chain joins TRBV7-6 to TRBJ2-7; 7 nucleotides line up with TRBD1. The ends lost 5 bases at V and 7 bases at J; junction bases unmatched: 8. CDR1 and CDR2 (germline): SGHVS, FNYEAQ. The CDR3 has 13 amino acids. The chain's CDR3 is CASSRYRGLEQYF. The CDR3 nucleotides are TGTGCCAGCAGCCGATACAGGGGCCTTGAGCAGTACTTC.

This clone was detected once. The chain combines TRBV5-4 with TRBJ1-6, with a weak D call TRBD1 (5 bases). Germline CDR1 and CDR2: SGHNT and YYREEE (reference sequence). The CDR3 sequence is 15 residues long. V lost 4 bases and J 9 bases, leaving 17 bases between the germline ends. The CDR3 coding sequence is TGTGCCAGCAGCATTACAGGACCCTCGGGTTCACCCCTCCACTTT. Translation: CASSITGPSGSPLHF.

The DNA of the CDR3 is TGTGCCAGCAGCTTACAGGGGGCGTTAGGAAACACCATATATTTT. Residues: CASSLQGALGNTIYF. The V call is TRBV5-4, the J call TRBJ1-3; 9 bases agree with TRBD1. The CDR3 runs to 15 residues. V lost 2 bases, J lost 4 bases, and 4 bases stayed unmatched. Germline-derived CDR1 and CDR2 are SGHNT and YYREEE (reference sequence).

V gene TRBV27 combines with J gene TRBJ2-7; D not certain. There are 14 residues in the CDR3. Germline values: CDR1 MNHEY, CDR2 SMNVEV (reference sequence). Between the trimmed V and J ends, which lost 5 bases and 2 bases, there was a span of 13 bases. The chain's CDR3 is CASSPKVGAYEQYF. For the CDR3, the DNA is TGTGCCAGCAGTCCTAAGGTGGGCGCCTACGAGCAGTACTTC.

The rearrangement joins TRBV7-9 to TRBJ2-4, with 7 bases fitting TRBD1. This CDR3 is built from 17 residues. Per the germline V gene, CDR1 is SEHNR and CDR2 is FQNEAQ (reference sequence). The V and J ends lost 4 bases and 0 bases, in that order; junction bases with no gene match: 9. CDR3 protein: CASSSGQLILAKNIQYF. CDR3 sequence (DNA): TGTGCCAGCAGCTCGGGACAGCTTATACTAGCCAAAAACATTCAGTACTTC. The entire variable domain, with the rest obtained from reference TRBV7-9 and TRBJ2-4, is as follows: DTGVSQNPRHKITKRGQNVTFRCDPISEHNRLYWYRQTLGQGPEFLTYFQNEAQLEKSRLLSDRFSAERPKGSFSTLEIQRTEQGDSAMYLCASSSGQLILAKNIQYFGAGTRLSVL.

The V gene is TRBV9, the J gene TRBJ2-2; D is unclear. V gave up 6 bases and J gave up 0 bases, with 18 bases separating them. This CDR3 is 17 amino acids long. Per germline, CDR1 SGDLS and CDR2 YYNGEE. The CDR3 nucleotides are TGTGCCAGCACCGATACACCACAAGCGCCGAACACCGGGGAGCTGTTTTTT. Translated: CASTDTPQAPNTGELFF.

J is TRBJ1-6 and V is TRBV5-4, with a weak D call TRBD1 (5 bases). The V end was cut by 4 bases, the J end by 6 bases, with 8 bases between. CDR3 size: 13 residues. Germline V gives CDR1 SGHNT, CDR2 YYREEE (reference sequence). CDR3 sequence reads: CASSPDSNSPLHF. The CDR3 DNA follows: TGTGCCAGCAGCCCAGACAGTAATTCACCCCTCCACTTT.